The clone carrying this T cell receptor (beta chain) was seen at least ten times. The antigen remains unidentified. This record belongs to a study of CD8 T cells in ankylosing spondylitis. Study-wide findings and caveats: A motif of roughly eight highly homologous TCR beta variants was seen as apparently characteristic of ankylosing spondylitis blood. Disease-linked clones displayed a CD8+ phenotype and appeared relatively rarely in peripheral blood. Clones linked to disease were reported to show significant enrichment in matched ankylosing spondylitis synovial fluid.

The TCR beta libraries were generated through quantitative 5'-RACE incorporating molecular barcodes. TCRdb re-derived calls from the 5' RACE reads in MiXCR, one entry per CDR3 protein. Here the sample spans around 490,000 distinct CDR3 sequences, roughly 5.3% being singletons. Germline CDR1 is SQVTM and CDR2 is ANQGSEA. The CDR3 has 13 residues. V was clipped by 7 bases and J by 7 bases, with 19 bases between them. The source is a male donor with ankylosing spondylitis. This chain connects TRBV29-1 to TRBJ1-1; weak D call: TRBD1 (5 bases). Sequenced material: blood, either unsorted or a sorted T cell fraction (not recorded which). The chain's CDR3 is CSATAGPRVEAFF. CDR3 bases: TGCAGCGCCACGGCGGGGCCCAGGGTTGAAGCTTTCTTT.